The 18 T cell receptor beta chains reported below all come from one sample, sequenced in a study of glioma-infiltrating T cells after dendritic cell vaccination. Sample time point: after dendritic cell vaccination, including at tumor progression/relapse. Only in-frame clones appear in the TCRdb table, and some are missing; sequencing was by immunoSEQ multiplex PCR. Of more than 85,000 clones in the sample, roughly 90% were seen once. Here the sequenced sample was blood, taken after dendritic cell vaccination. These receptor sequences come from a human donor with glioblastoma.

CDR3 region: CATSRSRERYEQYF. The CDR3 nucleotides read TGTGCCACCAGCAGGTCCCGGGAGCGGTACGAGCAGTACTTC. The chain recombines TRBV15 with TRBJ2-7, with D perhaps matching TRBD2 (6 bases). The CDR3 runs 14 residues. V lost 3 bases and J lost 4, with 13 bases in between. Germline values: CDR1 LNHNV, CDR2 YYDKDF (reference sequence).

This sequence joins TRBV7-3 and TRBJ2-3; D is perhaps TRBD2 (5 bases). V gave up 3 bases and J gave up 5 bases, with 12 bases separating them. The germline gives CDR1 SGHTA, CDR2 FQGTGA. The CDR3 has 14 residues. In DNA, the CDR3 is TGTGCCAGCAGCTTGAGCGGTTCGGAAGATACGCAGTATTTT. This sequence encodes CASSLSGSEDTQYF.

V gene TRBV5-6 combines with J gene TRBJ1-2; tentatively, D is TRBD1 (5 bases). Germline CDR1 is SGHDT and CDR2 is YYEEEE. V shed 3 bases and J shed 3 bases, with 12 bases lying between them. This CDR3 spans 14 amino acids. The CDR3 sequence: CASSSYDRYYGYTF. The CDR3 DNA reads TGTGCCAGCAGCTCTTACGACAGATACTATGGCTACACCTTC.

This CDR3 reads CASSRPAVHYEQYF. CDR3 in DNA: TGTGCCAGCAGTCGCCCGGCGGTACACTACGAGCAGTACTTC. This chain uses TRBV7-2 with TRBJ2-7; D unclear. The CDR3 has 14 residues. Trimming left V 6 bases short and J 3 bases short, with 15 bases between. Germline CDR1 reads SGHTA; CDR2 reads FQGNSA.

The gene calls are TRBV19 and TRBJ1-5; D is possibly TRBD1 (6 bases). V shed 6 bases and J shed 7 bases, with 19 bases lying between them. The CDR3 totals 15 residues. CDR1 and CDR2 from the germline V gene are LNHDA and SQIVND (reference sequence). In DNA, the CDR3 is TGTGCCAGTAGGCCGGGACACTTACCAGGACAGCCCCAGCATTTT. Its translation is CASRPGHLPGQPQHF.

As DNA, the CDR3 is TGTGCCAGTAAAGCGACAGGGCAAGAGACCCAGTACTTC. Its translation is CASKATGQETQYF. The genes are TRBV19 and TRBJ2-5; 7 bases agree with TRBD1. The CDR3 extends over 13 amino acids. The J segment lost 2 bases and the V segment lost 7 bases, leaving 4 bases of the junction unmatched. Per the germline V gene, CDR1 is LNHDA and CDR2 is SQIVND (reference sequence). The variable domain in full, with the rest retrieved from reference TRBV19 and TRBJ2-5, is DGGITQSPKYLFRKEGQNVTLSCEQNLNHDAMYWYRQDPGQGLRLIYYSQIVNDFQKGDIAEGYSVSREKKESFPLTVTSAQKNPTAFYLCASKATGQETQYFGPGTRLLVL.

The chain recombines TRBV6-1 with TRBJ2-7; TRBD2 is a possible D gene (5 bases). V dropped 2 bases and J dropped 2 bases, with 10 bases sitting between them. CDR3 length: 14 residues. From germline, CDR1 is MNHNS and CDR2 SASEGT. CDR3 DNA: TGTGCCAGCAGTGAATCCAGCGGACCCTACGAGCAGTACTTC. Its protein is CASSESSGPYEQYF.

This sequence joins TRBV5-1 and TRBJ2-2; D perhaps matches TRBD1 (6 bases). The CDR3 sequence is 13 residues long. In germline, CDR1 is SGHRS, CDR2 YFSETQ. The germline V and J ends were trimmed by 4 bases and 6 bases, with 10 bases remaining between them. CDR3 region: CASSIQGPGELFF. The CDR3 DNA is TGCGCCAGCAGCATACAGGGACCCGGGGAGCTGTTTTTT. Full variable domain (remainder filled in from reference TRBV5-1 and TRBJ2-2): KAGVTQTPRYLIKTRGQQVTLSCSPISGHRSVSWYQQTPGQGLQFLFEYFSETQRNKGNFPGRFSGRQFSNSRSEMNVSTLELGDSALYLCASSIQGPGELFFGEGSRLTVL.

The chain recombines TRBV11-2 with TRBJ1-3; no definite D call. V shed 4 bases and J shed 4 bases, with 8 bases lying between them. Germline CDR1 is SGHAT and CDR2 is FQNNGV. The CDR3 runs 13 residues. This chain's CDR3 is CASSSVGGNTIYF. DNA of the CDR3: TGTGCCAGCAGCTCCGTCGGGGGAAACACCATATATTTT.

The chain couples TRBV27 to TRBJ1-2, with D tentatively TRBD1 (6 bases). The V and J ends lost 4 bases and 9 bases respectively, with 18 bases between them. The CDR3 has 14 residues. Germline loops: CDR1 MNHEY, CDR2 SMNVEV (reference sequence). The CDR3 here is CASSSWSTQGSYTF. The CDR3 DNA is TGTGCCAGCAGTTCCTGGTCCACCCAGGGGAGCTACACCTTC.

The J gene is TRBJ2-1, the V gene TRBV2; perhaps TRBD1 as D (6 bases). Trimming left V 7 bases short and J 5 bases short, with 12 bases between. Germline loops: CDR1 SNHLY, CDR2 FYNNEI. The CDR3 is 13 amino acids. Here the CDR3 reads CASNPDSHNEQFF. The CDR3 nucleotides read TGTGCCAGCAACCCGGACAGCCACAATGAGCAGTTCTTC.

Only a few counts were recorded for this clone. The genes are TRBV27 and TRBJ1-3; no clear D gene. This CDR3 is built from 13 residues. Per germline, CDR1 MNHEY and CDR2 SMNVEV (reference sequence). V lost 10 bases, J lost 2 bases, and 12 bases lay in between. The CDR3 spells CATREAAGNTIYF. The CDR3 DNA follows: TGTGCCACCCGAGAGGCTGCTGGAAACACCATATATTTT.

The chain joins TRBV28 to TRBJ2-5, with 11 bases aligning to TRBD2. This CDR3 comprises 16 residues. V shed 2 bases, J shed 5 bases, and the junction held 7 bases outside the gene matches. Germline V CDR1 and CDR2: MDHEN, SYDVKM. The CDR3 DNA reads as TGTGCCAGCAGTTTAACTAGCGGGAGTTGGAGGGAGACCCAGTACTTC. Protein sequence: CASSLTSGSWRETQYF.

This rearrangement joins TRBV4-1 to TRBJ2-7; 9 positions match TRBD2. The CDR3 is made up of 16 amino acids. Trimming took 4 bases from V and 6 from J; bases not matched to a gene: 13. From germline, CDR1 is MGHRA and CDR2 YSYEKL. The CDR3: CASSPAGGATSFEQYF. DNA for the CDR3: TGCGCCAGCAGCCCGGCGGGGGGGGCGACTTCATTCGAGCAGTACTTC.

The CDR3: CASSLDGSNTEAFF. The CDR3 DNA reads TGCGCCAGCAGCTTGGACGGGAGCAACACTGAAGCTTTCTTT. V usage is TRBV5-1 and J usage is TRBJ1-1; D unresolved. CDR1 is SGHRS and CDR2 is YFSETQ in the germline V gene. The CDR3 sequence is 14 residues long. Between the trimmed V and J ends, which lost 0 bases and 2 bases, there was a span of 8 bases.

V usage is TRBV9 and J usage is TRBJ2-3; 9 positions match TRBD1. Germline CDR1 SGDLS, CDR2 YYNGEE. This CDR3 has 15 amino acids. V gave up 3 bases and J gave up 4 bases; unmatched junction bases: 6. The CDR3 reads CASSGGDRAADTQYF. The DNA of the CDR3 is TGTGCCAGCAGCGGGGGGGACAGGGCGGCAGATACGCAGTATTTT.

The chain is built from TRBV25-1 and TRBJ1-1, with a tentative D call TRBD1 (6 bases). This CDR3 comprises 15 residues. Trimming left V 1 base short and J 1 base short, with 10 bases between. Germline V gives CDR1 MGHDK, CDR2 SYGVNS. CDR3 DNA: TGTGCCAGCAGTGAATTCAAGGGACAGAACACTGAAGCTTTCTTT. It translates to CASSEFKGQNTEAFF. The full variable domain, with the rest looked up from reference TRBV25-1 and TRBJ1-1, is EADIYQTPRYLVIGTGKKITLECSQTMGHDKMYWYQQDPGMELHLIHYSYGVNSTEKGDLSSESTVSRIRTEHFPLTLESARPSHTSQYLCASSEFKGQNTEAFFGQGTRLTVV.

This clone was picked up one time. The CDR3 here is CASSVGDGRVTDTQYF. Written as DNA, the CDR3 is TGTGCCAGCAGCGTAGGTGACGGGAGGGTCACAGATACGCAGTATTTT. The chain couples TRBV9 to TRBJ2-3; 8 positions agree with TRBD2. The germline gives CDR1 SGDLS, CDR2 YYNGEE. The CDR3 length is 16 residues. J was trimmed by 2 bases and V by 0 bases; bases with no gene match: 5.